Detailed here is one TCR beta chain. Its antigen is unknown. The data stem from a study of shared clonotypes between healthy human individuals. Study summary: CD8 memory received one plate per donor, CD8 naive two, CD4 memory three and CD4 naive three. Overall study results and limits: Relative to clonotypes present in all four donors, those not shared had lower generation probabilities.

The CDR3 consists of 13 residues. Germline CDR1 is SEHNR and CDR2 is FQNEAQ (reference sequence). Trimming left V 8 bases short and J 4 bases short, with 12 bases between. TCRdb's copy holds only in-frame clones and misses some; the assay was immunoSEQ multiplex PCR. This table has roughly 720,000 clones, 90% appearing once. This chain connects TRBV7-9 to TRBJ2-1, with D unresolved. Sequencing was carried out using memory CD8+ T cells from PBMCs. Subset given: CD45RO+ cells pooled with CCR7-negative TemRA cells. The receptor's source is a man between 18 and 35 years old in good health. Some clones in this sample may be carry-over from other donors' samples. CDR3 loop: CASGRLRYNEQFF. CDR3 DNA sequence: TGTGCCAGCGGCCGGCTGAGATACAATGAGCAGTTCTTC.